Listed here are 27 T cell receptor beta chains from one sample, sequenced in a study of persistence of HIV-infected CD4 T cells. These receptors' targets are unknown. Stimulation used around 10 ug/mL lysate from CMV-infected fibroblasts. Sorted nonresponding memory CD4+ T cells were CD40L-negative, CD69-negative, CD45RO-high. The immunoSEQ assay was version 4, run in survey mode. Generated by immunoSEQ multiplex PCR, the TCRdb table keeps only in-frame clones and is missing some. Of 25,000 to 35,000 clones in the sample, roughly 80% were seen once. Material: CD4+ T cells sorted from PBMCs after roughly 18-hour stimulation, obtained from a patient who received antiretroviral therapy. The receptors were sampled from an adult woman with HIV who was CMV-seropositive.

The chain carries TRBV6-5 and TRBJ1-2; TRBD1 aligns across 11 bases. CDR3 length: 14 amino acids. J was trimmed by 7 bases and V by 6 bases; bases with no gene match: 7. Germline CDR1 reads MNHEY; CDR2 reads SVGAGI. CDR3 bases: TGTGCCAGCAGCAAGACCGGGACAGGGGGTGGCTACACCTTC. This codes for CASSKTGTGGGYTF.

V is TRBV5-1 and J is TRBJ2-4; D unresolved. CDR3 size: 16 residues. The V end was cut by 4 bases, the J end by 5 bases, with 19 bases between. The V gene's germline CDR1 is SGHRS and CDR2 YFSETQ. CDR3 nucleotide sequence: TGCGCCAGCAGCCCCGGAGCAACCCATGGCCAAAACATTCAGTACTTC. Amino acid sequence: CASSPGATHGQNIQYF.

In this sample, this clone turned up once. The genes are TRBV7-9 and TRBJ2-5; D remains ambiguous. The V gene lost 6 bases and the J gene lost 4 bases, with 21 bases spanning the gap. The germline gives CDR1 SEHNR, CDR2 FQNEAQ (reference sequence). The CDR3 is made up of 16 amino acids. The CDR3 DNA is TGTGCCAGCAGTCGCCCCCTTACGGAGTATAGAGAGACCCAGTACTTC. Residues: CASSRPLTEYRETQYF.

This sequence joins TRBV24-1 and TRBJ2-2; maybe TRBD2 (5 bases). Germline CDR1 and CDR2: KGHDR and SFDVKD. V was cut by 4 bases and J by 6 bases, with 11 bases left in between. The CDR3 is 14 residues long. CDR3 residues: CATSDNGVPGELFF. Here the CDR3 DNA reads TGTGCCACCAGTGACAACGGGGTCCCCGGGGAGCTGTTTTTT.

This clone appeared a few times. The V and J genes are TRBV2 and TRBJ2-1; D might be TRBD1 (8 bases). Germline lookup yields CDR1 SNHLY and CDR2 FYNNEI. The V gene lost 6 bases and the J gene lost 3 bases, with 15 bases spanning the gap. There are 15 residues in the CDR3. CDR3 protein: CASRGGTGIYNEQFF. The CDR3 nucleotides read TGTGCCAGCAGGGGGGGGACAGGTATCTACAATGAGCAGTTCTTC.

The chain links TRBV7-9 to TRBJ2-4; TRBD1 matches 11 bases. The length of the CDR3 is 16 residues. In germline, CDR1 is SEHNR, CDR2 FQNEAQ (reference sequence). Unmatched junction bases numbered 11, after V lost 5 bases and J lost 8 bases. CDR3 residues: CASSRYAGTGGDIQYF. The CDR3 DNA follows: TGTGCCAGCAGCCGTTACGCCGGGACAGGGGGGGACATTCAGTACTTC.

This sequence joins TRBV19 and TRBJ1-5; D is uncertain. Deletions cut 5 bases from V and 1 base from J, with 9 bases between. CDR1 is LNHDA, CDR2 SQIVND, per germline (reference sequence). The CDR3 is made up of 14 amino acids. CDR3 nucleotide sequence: TGTGCCAGTAGTCAAGGGCCAAGCAATCAGCCCCAGCATTTT. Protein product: CASSQGPSNQPQHF.

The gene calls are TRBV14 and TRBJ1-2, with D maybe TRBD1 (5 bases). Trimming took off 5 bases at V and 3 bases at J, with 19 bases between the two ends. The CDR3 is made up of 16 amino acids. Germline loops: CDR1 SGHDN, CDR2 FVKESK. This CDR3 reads CASSLYQGAVHYGYTF. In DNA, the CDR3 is TGTGCCAGCAGCTTATATCAGGGCGCGGTTCACTATGGCTACACCTTC.

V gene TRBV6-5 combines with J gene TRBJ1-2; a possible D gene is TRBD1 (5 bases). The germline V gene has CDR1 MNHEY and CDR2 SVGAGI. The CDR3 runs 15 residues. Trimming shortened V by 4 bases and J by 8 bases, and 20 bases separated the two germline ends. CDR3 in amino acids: CASSFKAGSPGGYTF. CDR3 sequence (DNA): TGTGCCAGCAGTTTCAAAGCAGGGAGCCCTGGGGGCTACACCTTC.

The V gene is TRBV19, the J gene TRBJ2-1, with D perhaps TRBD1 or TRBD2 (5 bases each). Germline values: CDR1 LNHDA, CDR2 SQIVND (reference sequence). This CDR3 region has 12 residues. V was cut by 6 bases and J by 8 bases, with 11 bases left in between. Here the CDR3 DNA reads TGTGCCAGTAGCCTCAGAGGGGATGAGCAGTTCTTC. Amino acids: CASSLRGDEQFF.

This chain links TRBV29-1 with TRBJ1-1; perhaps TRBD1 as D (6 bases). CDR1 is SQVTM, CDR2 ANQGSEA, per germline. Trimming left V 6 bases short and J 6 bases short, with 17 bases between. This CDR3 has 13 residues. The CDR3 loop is CSVTPQGRAEAFF. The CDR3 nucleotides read TGCAGCGTAACACCACAGGGTCGGGCTGAAGCTTTCTTT.

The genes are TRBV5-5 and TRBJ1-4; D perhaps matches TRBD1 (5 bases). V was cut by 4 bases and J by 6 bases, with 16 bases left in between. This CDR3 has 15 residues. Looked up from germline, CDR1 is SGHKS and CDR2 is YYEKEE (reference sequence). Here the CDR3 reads CASSPEGVSYEKLFF. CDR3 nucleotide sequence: TGTGCCAGCAGCCCGGAAGGGGTTTCATATGAAAAACTGTTTTTT. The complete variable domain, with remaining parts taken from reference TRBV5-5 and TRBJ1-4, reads DAGVTQSPTHLIKTRGQQVTLRCSPISGHKSVSWYQQVLGQGPQFIFQYYEKEERGRGNFPDRFSARQFPNYSSELNVNALLLGDSALYLCASSPEGVSYEKLFFGSGTQLSVL.

This CDR3 reads CASTRGFGQPQHF. The DNA for the CDR3 is TGTGCCAGTACCCGGGGGTTTGGTCAGCCCCAGCATTTT. V and J are TRBV19 and TRBJ1-5; possible D gene TRBD1, 5 bases. Germline CDR1 LNHDA, CDR2 SQIVND (reference sequence). Between the trimmed V and J ends, which lost 7 bases and 6 bases, there was a span of 13 bases. The CDR3 contains 13 residues.

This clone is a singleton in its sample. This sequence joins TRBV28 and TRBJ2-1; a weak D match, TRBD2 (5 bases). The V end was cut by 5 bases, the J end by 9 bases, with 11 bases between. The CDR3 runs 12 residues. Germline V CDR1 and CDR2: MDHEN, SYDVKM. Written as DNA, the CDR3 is TGTGCCAGCAGTCCAGGACGGGGTGAGCAGTTCTTC. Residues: CASSPGRGEQFF.

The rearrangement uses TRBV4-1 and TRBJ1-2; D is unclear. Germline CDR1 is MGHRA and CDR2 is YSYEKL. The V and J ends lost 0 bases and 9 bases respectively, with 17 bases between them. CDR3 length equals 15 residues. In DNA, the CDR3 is TGCGCCAGCAGCCAAGAACTAGGCCCGGGGAGAAGCTACACCTTC. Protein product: CASSQELGPGRSYTF.

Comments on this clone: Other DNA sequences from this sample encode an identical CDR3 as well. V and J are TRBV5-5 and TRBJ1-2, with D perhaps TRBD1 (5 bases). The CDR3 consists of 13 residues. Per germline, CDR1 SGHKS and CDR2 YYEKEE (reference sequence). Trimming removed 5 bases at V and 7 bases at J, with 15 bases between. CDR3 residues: CASSLGGGFGYTF. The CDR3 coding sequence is TGTGCCAGCAGTCTTGGGGGGGGGTTTGGCTACACCTTC.

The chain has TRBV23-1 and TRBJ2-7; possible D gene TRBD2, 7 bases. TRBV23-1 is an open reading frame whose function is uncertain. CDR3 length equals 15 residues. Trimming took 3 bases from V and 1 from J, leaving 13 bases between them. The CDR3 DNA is TGCGCCAGCAGTCATAAGGGGGGGAGGTCCTACGAGCAGTACTTC. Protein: CASSHKGGRSYEQYF.

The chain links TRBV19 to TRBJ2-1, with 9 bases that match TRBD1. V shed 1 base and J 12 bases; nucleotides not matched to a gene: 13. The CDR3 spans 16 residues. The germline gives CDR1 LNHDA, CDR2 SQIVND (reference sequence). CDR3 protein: CASSIGGTGSQGGQFF. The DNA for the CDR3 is TGTGCCAGTAGTATAGGAGGGACAGGGTCACAAGGGGGGCAGTTCTTC.

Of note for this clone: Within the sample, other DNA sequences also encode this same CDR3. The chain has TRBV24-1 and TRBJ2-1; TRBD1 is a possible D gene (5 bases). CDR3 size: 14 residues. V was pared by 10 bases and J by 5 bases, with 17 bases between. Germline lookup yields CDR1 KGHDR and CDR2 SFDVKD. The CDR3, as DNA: TGTGCCACGAATAAGGGGCAGGGAAACAATGAGCAGTTCTTC. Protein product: CATNKGQGNNEQFF.

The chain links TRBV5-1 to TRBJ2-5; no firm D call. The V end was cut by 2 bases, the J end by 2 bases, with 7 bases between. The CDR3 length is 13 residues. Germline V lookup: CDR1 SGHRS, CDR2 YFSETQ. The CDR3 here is CASSFAGQETQYF. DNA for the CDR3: TGCGCCAGCAGCTTTGCTGGGCAAGAGACCCAGTACTTC.

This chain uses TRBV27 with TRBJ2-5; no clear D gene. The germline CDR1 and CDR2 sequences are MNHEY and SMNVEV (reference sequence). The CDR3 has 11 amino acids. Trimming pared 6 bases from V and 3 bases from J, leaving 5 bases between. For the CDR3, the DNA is TGTGCCAGCAGCCATAAAGAGACCCAGTACTTC. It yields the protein CASSHKETQYF.

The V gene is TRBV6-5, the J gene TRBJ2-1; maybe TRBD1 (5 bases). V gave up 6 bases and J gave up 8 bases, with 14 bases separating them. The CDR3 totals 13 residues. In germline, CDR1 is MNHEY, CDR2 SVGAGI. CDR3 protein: CASRKEGVDEQFF. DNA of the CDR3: TGTGCCAGCAGAAAGGAAGGGGTAGATGAGCAGTTCTTC.

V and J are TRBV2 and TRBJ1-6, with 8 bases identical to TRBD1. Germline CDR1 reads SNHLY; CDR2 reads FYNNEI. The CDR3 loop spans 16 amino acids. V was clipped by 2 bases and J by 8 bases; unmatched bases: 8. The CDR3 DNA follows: TGTGCCAGCAGTGAAAGGGCAGGGGGCGCATATTCACCCCTCCACTTT. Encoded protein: CASSERAGGAYSPLHF. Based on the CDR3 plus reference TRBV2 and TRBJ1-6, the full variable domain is EPEVTQTPSHQVTQMGQEVILRCVPISNHLYFYWYRQILGQKVEFLVSFYNNEISEKSEIFDDQFSVERPDGSNFTLKIRSTKLEDSAMYFCASSERAGGAYSPLHFGNGTRLTVT.

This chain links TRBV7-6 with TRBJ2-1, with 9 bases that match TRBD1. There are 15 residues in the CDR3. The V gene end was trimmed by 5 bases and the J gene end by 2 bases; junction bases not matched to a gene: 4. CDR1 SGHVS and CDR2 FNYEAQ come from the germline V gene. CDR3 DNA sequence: TGTGCCAGCAGCCTGGACAGGGGTACCTACAATGAGCAGTTCTTC. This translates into CASSLDRGTYNEQFF.

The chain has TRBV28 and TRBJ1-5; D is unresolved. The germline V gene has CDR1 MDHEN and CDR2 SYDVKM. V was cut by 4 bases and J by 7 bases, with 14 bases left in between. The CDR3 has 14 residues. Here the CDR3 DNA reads TGTGCCAGCAGTTCCCTACAAACGGGCCAGCCCCAGCATTTT. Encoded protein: CASSSLQTGQPQHF.

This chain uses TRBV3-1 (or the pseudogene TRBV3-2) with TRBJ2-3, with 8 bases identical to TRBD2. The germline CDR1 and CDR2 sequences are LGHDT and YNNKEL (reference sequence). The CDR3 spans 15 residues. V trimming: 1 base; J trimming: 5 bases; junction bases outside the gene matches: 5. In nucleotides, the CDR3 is TGTGCCAGCAGCCAAGCACGGGGGGGGCAAGATACGCAGTATTTT. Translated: CASSQARGGQDTQYF.

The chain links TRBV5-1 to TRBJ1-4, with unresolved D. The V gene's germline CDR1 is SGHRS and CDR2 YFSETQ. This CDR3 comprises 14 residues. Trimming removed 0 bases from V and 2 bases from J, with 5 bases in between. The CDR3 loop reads CASSLAQTNEKLFF. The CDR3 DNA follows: TGCGCCAGCAGCTTGGCACAGACTAATGAAAAACTGTTTTTT.